The clone carrying this TCR beta chain has a handful of counts. The antigen is unknown. The junction shows a germline mismatch at one end, possibly a read error. These data are taken from a study of blood T cells in healthy people across ages. Study-level points and caveats: The unknown donor CMV status may have confounded expanded clonotype changes.

Germline V gene lookup returns CDR1 PRHDT and CDR2 FYEKMQ (reference sequence). CDR3 length: 15 residues. For the second PCR, which ran for about 6 to 11 cycles, a sample-barcoded 5' primer and a J-beta primer mix were used. TCRdb re-analysed the 5' RACE reads in MiXCR, keeping a single row per CDR3 protein. The profile shows some 1.6 million distinct CDR3 sequences, almost 35% of them singletons. Each sample used at least 6.5 million PBMCs. The chain is built from TRBV13 and TRBJ2-7; no firm D call. The sequence was obtained from a woman aged 25 to 39 in good health. Material: blood. In DNA form, the CDR3 reads TGCGCCAGCAACACCACCTATGGTCCTGGCTACGAGCAGTACTTC. It encodes CASNTTYGPGYEQYF.